This T cell receptor beta chain came from a study of shared clonotypes between healthy human individuals. Turning to the study itself: In total, the donors were a couple of women and three men aged 18 to 49.

TCRdb's copy holds only in-frame clones and misses some; the assay was immunoSEQ multiplex PCR. The table records 1,500,000 or so clones, more than 95% of them present only once. The V gene's germline CDR1 is SGHTS and CDR2 YDEGEE. This CDR3 contains 14 residues. After removal of 2 bases from V and 6 bases from J, the junction contained 4 bases not matched to a gene. The sample taken for sequencing was naive CD4+ T cells sorted from blood. Described subset: CD45RA+ positively selected. This sequence originates from a man younger than 40 in good health. The chain links TRBV5-8 to TRBJ1-5; 8 nucleotides agree with TRBD1. CDR3 amino acids: CASSLGQGPQPQHF. DNA of the CDR3: TGTGCCAGCAGCTTAGGACAGGGTCCTCAGCCCCAGCATTTT.